This TCR beta chain was observed in a study of cytotoxic CD8 clonotypes in ibrutinib-treated CLL. The CDR3 sequence is 13 residues long. Germline V gene sequence: CDR1 WNHNN, CDR2 SYGVQD (reference sequence). Trimming removed 4 bases from V and 8 bases from J, with 12 bases in between. Measured with immunoSEQ multiplex PCR; TCRdb has only the in-frame clones, and not every one. The sample lists under 150,000 clones; under 95% were seen once. The chain combines TRBV10-1 with TRBJ2-1, with D possibly TRBD1 on 5 matching bases. Sequencing used PBMCs, obtained after 12 months of ibrutinib treatment. This TCR came from a human donor with chronic lymphocytic leukemia. CDR3 nucleotides: TGCGCCAGCAGTGGGATCTCACAGGATGAGCAGTTCTTC. Translating gives CASSGISQDEQFF.